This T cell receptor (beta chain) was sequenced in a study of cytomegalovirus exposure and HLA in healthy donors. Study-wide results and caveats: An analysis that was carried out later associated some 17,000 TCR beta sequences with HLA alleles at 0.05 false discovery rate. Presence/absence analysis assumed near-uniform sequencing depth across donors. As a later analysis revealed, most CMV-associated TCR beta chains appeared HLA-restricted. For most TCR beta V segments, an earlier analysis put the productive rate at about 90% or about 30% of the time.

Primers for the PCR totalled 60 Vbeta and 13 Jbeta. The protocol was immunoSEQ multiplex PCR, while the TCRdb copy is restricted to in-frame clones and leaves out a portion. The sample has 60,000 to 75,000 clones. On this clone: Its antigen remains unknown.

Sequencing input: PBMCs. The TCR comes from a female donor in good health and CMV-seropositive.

The CDR3 here is CASSQQGAYEQYF. CDR3 coding DNA: TGTGCCAGCAGTCAACAGGGGGCCTACGAGCAGTACTTC. The chain has TRBV11-3 and TRBJ2-7; the match to TRBD1 covers 8 bases. This CDR3 is 13 amino acids long. J lost 2 bases, V lost 6 bases, and 3 bases had no gene match. Germline CDR1 reads SGHNT; CDR2 reads YENEEA.